This T cell receptor (beta chain) was found in a study of T cell repertoires in cytomegalovirus infection. As for the study in general: In the study, CMV epitopes included recently identified HLA-C-restricted and well-studied HLA-B-restricted ones.

TCRdb reprocessed the reads with MiXCR, giving one entry per CDR3 protein. The table includes some 940,000 distinct CDR3 sequences, roughly 31% detected once. This clonotype was found a few times. Its specificity is unknown. General study points: Using cumulative public TCR beta family frequency, the authors identified those who carried CMV together with the relevant HLA. CMV-specific HLA-C-restricted TCR beta clonotypes dominated the ex vivo response.

Germline-derived CDR1 and CDR2 are ENHRY and SYGVKD. The ends lost 10 bases at V and 1 base at J; junction bases unmatched: 9. The CDR3 covers 15 residues. Material: cultured CD8+ T cells from PBMCs, obtained from culture after CMV antigen stimulation. This sequence joins TRBV10-3 and TRBJ1-5; 8 bases match TRBD1. This TCR was recovered from a human donor in good health (CMV status not recorded). Some clones in this sample may be carry-over from other donors' samples. CDR3 nucleotides: TGTGCCACCCTCGGACAGGGAGGGAGCAATCAGCCCCAGCATTTT. This encodes CATLGQGGSNQPQHF.